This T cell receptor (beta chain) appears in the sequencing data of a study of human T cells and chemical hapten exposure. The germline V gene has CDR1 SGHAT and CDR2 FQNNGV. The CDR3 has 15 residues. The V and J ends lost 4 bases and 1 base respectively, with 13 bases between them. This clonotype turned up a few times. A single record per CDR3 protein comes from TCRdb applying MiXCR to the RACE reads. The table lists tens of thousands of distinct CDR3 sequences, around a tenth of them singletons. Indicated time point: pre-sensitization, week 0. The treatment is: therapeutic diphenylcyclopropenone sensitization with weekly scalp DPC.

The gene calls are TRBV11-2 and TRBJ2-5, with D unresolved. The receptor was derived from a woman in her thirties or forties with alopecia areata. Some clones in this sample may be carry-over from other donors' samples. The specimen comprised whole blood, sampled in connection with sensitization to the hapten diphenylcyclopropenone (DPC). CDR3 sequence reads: CASSSNPGLQETQYF. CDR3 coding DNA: TGTGCCAGCAGCTCCAACCCGGGCCTCCAAGAGACCCAGTACTTC. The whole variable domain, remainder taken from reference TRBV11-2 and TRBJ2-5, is EAGVAQSPRYKIIEKRQSVAFWCNPISGHATLYWYQQILGQGPKLLIQFQNNGVVDDSQLPKDRFSAERLKGVDSTLKIQPAKLEDSAVYLCASSSNPGLQETQYFGPGTRLLVL.